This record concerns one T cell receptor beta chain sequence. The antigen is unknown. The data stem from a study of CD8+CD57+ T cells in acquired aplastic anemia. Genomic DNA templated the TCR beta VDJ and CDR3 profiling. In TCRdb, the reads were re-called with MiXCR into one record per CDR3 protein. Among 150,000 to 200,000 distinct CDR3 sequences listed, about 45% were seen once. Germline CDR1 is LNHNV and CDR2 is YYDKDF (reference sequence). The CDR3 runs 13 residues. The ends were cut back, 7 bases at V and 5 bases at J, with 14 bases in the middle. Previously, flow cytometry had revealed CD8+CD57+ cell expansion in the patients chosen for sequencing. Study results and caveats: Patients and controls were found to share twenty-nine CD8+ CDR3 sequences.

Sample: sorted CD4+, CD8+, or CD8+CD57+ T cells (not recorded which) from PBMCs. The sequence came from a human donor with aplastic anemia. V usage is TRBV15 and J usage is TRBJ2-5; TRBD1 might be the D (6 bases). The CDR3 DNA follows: TGTGCCACCACGCTCAGGGGAGAGGAGACCCAGTACTTC. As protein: CATTLRGEETQYF.